This T cell receptor beta chain originates from a study of T cell changes during pregnancy in multiple sclerosis. TCRdb's copy holds only in-frame clones and misses some; the assay was immunoSEQ multiplex PCR. The sample carries just under 70,000 clones, about 89% recorded once. The receptor comes from a female donor with multiple sclerosis, enrolled in a pregnancy study. This material consisted of peripheral blood, taken in the second trimester of pregnancy.

The CDR3: CASSLNTGTGYNSPLHF. As DNA, the CDR3 is TGTGCCAGCAGCTTGAATACCGGGACAGGGTATAATTCACCCCTCCACTTT. The chain combines TRBV5-5 with TRBJ1-6; 9 bases line up with TRBD1. V was pared by 1 base and J by 4 bases, with 6 bases of the junction left unmatched. The CDR3 is 17 amino acids. Germline V gene sequence: CDR1 SGHKS, CDR2 YYEKEE (reference sequence).